A single T cell receptor (beta chain) is shown here with its context. Antigen: not known. Using its own MiXCR run on the RT-PCR reads, TCRdb lists one record per CDR3 protein. The repertoire consists of roughly 630,000 distinct CDR3 sequences, with 11% to 15% occurring once and the leading ten covering 7.5% to 9%. V lost 1 base, J lost 9 bases, and 16 bases lay in between. The CDR3 length is 16 residues. Germline-derived CDR1 and CDR2 are SGHVS and FNYEAQ. This record comes from a study of response to subunit inactivated influenza vaccine. Study-level points and caveats: Authors suggested few new T cells are recruited by each seasonal influenza vaccination.

The clonotype was recovered from a man in his fifties who received an inactivated influenza vaccine. Sequences were derived from PBMCs from blood, sampled about 14 days before vaccination. This rearrangement joins TRBV7-6 to TRBJ1-6; weak D call: TRBD1 (5 bases). The CDR3 reads CASSLDGGRGSSPLHF. CDR3 DNA sequence: TGTGCCAGCAGCTTAGATGGGGGGAGAGGGAGTTCACCCCTCCACTTT.